The present entry profiles one T cell receptor beta chain with its context. The antigen is not known. The sample is drawn from a study of metastatic and nonmetastatic thyroid tumors. The study, taken as a whole, reports: Significantly higher TCR beta diversity was reportedly seen in malignant thyroid tumors than benign nodules, in blood and tumor.

CDR1 is MGHRA and CDR2 is YSYEKL in the germline V gene. The length of the CDR3 is 19 residues. Losses at the gene ends were 4 bases for V and 0 bases for J; bases not matched to a gene: 11. All patients reached thyroid surgery having received no treatment beforehand. From the PCR reads, TCRdb re-called clones with MiXCR. The repertoire includes fewer than 35,000 clones, 20% to 25% of them detected once, and less than 4% sits in the top ten. The clonotype comes from a male donor with papillary thyroid cancer or a benign thyroid nodule (not recorded which). Some clones in this sample may be carry-over from other donors' samples. The chain links TRBV4-1 to TRBJ2-1; 11 bases are a match to TRBD2. Input material: tumor tissue. The CDR3 sequence: CASSREASGRSSSYNEQFF. CDR3 in DNA: TGCGCCAGCAGCCGAGAAGCTAGCGGGAGGTCAAGCTCCTACAATGAGCAGTTCTTC.